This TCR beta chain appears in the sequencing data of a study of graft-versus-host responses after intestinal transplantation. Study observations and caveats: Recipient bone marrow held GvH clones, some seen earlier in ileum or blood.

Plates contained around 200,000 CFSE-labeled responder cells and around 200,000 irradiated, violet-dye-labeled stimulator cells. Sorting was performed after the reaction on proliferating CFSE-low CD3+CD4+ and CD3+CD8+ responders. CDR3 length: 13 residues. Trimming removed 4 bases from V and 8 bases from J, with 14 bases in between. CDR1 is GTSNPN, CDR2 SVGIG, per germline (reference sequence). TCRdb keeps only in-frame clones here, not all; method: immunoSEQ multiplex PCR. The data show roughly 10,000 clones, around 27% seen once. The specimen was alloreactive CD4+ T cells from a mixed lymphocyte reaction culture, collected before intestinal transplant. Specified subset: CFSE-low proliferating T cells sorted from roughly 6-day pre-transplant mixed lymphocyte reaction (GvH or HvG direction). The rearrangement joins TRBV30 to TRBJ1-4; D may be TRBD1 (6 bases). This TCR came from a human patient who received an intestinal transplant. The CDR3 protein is CAWISGAGEKLFF. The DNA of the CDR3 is TGTGCCTGGATCTCGGGGGCTGGGGAAAAACTGTTTTTT.